This TCR beta chain came from a study of T cell responses to AZD1222 COVID-19 vaccine. Per the germline V gene, CDR1 is SGHRS and CDR2 is YFSETQ. CDR3 length: 17 amino acids. Trimming removed 1 base at V and 2 bases at J, with 18 bases between. Overall study findings and caveats: Across spike, vaccine-associated CD4 TCRs were found, dominant at 160-218 and 743-854. Close to half of spike-specific TCRs reportedly recognize unmutated variant regions. Mostly white British, mostly female donors; authors suggested clonal diversity may be underestimated. Seropositive at baseline were only a handful of AZD1222 recipients.

This clone was seen just once. Its antigen remains unknown. Generated by immunoSEQ multiplex PCR, the TCRdb table keeps only in-frame clones and is missing some. The repertoire holds around 45,000 clones, around 77% seen once, with less than 25% in the top ten. The sequencing here drew on peripheral blood, taken 28 days after the second dose of the MenACWY control vaccine. J is TRBJ2-5 and V is TRBV5-1, with D unclear. This sequence originates from an adult who received the MenACWY meningococcal vaccine as a control. Here the CDR3 DNA reads TGCGCCAGCAGCTTGCATCTCAGCTCCTACGGACAAGAGACCCAGTACTTC. Translation gives CASSLHLSSYGQETQYF.